This T cell receptor beta chain was recorded in a study of T cells in Graves' hyperthyroidism and ophthalmopathy. After removal of 0 bases from V and 2 bases from J, the junction contained 10 bases not matched to a gene. The CDR3 has 18 amino acids. Germline values: CDR1 LGHNA, CDR2 YNFKEQ. TCR beta CDR3 regions were amplified from RNA. The TCR CDR3 was amplified in a first-round RT-PCR using the HTBI primer set. Via MiXCR, TCRdb re-called the multiplex PCR reads, giving one row per CDR3 protein. The repertoire includes 500,000 to 750,000 distinct CDR3 sequences, roughly 14% of them detected once, and around 7.3% sits in the top ten.

The chain uses TRBV4-2 and TRBJ2-7; 10 bases line up with TRBD2. The clonotype comes from a woman in her twenties or thirties with Graves' hyperthyroidism. Material: blood. In DNA, the CDR3 is TGTGCCAGCAGCCAAGATCAACCGGGACTAGCGAATCCCTACGAGCAGTACTTC. This codes for CASSQDQPGLANPYEQYF.